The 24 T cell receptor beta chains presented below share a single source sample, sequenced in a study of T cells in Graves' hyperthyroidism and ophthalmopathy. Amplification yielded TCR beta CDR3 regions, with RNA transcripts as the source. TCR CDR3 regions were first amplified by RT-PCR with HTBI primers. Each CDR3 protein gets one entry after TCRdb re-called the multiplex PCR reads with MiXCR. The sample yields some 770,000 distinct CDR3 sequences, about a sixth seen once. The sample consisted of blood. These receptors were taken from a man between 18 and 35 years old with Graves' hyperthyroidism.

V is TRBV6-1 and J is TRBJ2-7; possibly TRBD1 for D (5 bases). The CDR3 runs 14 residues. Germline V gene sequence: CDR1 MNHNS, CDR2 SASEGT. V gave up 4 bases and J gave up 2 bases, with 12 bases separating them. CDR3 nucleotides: TGTGCCAGCAGTGCCAGGGTAAGGGCCTACGAGCAGTACTTC. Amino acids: CASSARVRAYEQYF.

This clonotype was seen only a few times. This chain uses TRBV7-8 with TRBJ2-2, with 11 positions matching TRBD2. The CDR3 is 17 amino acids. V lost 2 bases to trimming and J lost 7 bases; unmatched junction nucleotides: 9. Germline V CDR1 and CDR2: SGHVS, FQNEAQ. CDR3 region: CASSLRRLAGSNGELFF. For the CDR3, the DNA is TGTGCCAGCAGCTTAAGGAGACTAGCGGGAAGTAACGGGGAGCTGTTTTTT. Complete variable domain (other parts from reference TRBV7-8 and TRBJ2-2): GAGVSQSPRYKVAKRGQDVALRCDPISGHVSLFWYQQALGQGPEFLTYFQNEAQLDKSGLPSDRFFAERPEGSVSTLKIQRTQQEDSAVYLCASSLRRLAGSNGELFFGEGSRLTVL.

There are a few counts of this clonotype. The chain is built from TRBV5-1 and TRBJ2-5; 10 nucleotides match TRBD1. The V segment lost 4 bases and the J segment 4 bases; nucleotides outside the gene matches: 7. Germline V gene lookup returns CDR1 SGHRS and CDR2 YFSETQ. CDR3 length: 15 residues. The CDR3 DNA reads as TGCGCCAGCAGCCTGGGACAGGGGTACAGAGAGACCCAGTACTTC. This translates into CASSLGQGYRETQYF.

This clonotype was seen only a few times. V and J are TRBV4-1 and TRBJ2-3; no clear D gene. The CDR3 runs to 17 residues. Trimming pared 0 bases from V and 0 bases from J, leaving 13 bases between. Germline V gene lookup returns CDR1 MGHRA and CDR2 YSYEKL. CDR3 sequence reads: CASSQDHRQASTDTQYF. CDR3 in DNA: TGCGCCAGCAGCCAAGATCATCGGCAGGCTAGCACAGATACGCAGTATTTT.

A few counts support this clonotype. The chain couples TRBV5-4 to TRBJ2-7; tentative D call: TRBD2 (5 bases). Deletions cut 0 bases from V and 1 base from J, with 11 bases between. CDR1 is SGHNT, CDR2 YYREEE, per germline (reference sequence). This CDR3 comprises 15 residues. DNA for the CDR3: TGTGCCAGCAGCTTGGGCCTAGCAACGTCCTACGAGCAGTACTTC. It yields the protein CASSLGLATSYEQYF.

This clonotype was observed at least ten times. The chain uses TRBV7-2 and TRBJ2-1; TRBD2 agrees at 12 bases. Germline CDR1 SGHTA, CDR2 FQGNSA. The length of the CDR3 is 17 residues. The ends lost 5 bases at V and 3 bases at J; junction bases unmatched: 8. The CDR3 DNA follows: TGTGCCAGCAGCCCGGCTAGCGGGAGGGCCTACTACAATGAGCAGTTCTTC. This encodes CASSPASGRAYYNEQFF.

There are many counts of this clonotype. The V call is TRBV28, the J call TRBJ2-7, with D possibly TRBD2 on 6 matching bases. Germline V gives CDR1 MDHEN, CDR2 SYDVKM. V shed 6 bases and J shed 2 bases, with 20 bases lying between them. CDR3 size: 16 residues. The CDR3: CASRDNIAARTYEQYF. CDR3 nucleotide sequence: TGTGCCAGCAGGGATAATATAGCGGCACGCACCTACGAGCAGTACTTC.

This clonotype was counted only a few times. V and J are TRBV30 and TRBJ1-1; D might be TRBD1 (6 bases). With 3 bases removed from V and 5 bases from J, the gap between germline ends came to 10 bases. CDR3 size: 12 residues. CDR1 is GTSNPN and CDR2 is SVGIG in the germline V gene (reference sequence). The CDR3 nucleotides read TGTGCCTGGAGGAGGGGGAGTACTGAAGCTTTCTTT. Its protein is CAWRRGSTEAFF.

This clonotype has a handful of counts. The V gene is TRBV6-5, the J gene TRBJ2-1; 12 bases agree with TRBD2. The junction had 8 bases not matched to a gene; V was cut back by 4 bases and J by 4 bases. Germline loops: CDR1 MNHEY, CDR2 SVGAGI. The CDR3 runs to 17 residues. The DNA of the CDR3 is TGTGCCAGCAGTTCCGGGACTAGCGGGCCTAGATACAATGAGCAGTTCTTC. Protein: CASSSGTSGPRYNEQFF.

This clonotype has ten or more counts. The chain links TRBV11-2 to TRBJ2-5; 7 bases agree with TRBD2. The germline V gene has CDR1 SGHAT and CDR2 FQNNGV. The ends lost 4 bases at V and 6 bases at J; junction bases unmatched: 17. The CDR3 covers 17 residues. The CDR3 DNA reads TGTGCCAGCAGCTCTAGCGGCGCGGGGGAGACGGGCAAGACCCAGTACTTC. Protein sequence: CASSSSGAGETGKTQYF.

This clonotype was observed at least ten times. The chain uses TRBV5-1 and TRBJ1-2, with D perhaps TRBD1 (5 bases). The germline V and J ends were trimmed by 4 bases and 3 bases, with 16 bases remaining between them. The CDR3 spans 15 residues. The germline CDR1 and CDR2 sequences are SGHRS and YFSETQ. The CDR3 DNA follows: TGCGCCAGCAGCATGGAGGGAGCGGGGGACTATGGCTACACCTTC. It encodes CASSMEGAGDYGYTF.

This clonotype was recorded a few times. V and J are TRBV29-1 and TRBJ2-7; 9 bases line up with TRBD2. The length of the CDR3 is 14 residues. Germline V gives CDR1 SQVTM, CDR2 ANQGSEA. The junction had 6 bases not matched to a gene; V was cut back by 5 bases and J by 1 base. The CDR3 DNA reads TGCAGCGTTAGGCGGGGGGGCGGATCCTACGAGCAGTACTTC. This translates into CSVRRGGGSYEQYF.

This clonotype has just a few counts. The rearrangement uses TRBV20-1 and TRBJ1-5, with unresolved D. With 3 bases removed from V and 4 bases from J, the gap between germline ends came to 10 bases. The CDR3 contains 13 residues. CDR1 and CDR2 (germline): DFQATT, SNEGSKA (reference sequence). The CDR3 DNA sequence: TGCAGTGCTAGGGACGGAATTAATCAGCCCCAGCATTTT. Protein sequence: CSARDGINQPQHF.

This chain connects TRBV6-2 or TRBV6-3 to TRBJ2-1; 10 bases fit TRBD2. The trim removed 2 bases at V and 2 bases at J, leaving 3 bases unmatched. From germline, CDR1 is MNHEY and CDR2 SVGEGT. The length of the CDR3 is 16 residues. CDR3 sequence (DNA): TGTGCCAGCAGTTACCAGCGGGAGGGCCCCTACAATGAGCAGTTCTTC. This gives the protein CASSYQREGPYNEQFF.

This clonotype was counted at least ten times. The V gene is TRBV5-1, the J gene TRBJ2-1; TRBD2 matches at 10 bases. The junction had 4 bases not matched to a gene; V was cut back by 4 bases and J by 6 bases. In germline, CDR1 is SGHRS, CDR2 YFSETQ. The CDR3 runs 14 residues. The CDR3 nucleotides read TGCGCCAGCAGCCCGGGACTAGCGAGCAATGAGCAGTTCTTC. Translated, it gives CASSPGLASNEQFF.

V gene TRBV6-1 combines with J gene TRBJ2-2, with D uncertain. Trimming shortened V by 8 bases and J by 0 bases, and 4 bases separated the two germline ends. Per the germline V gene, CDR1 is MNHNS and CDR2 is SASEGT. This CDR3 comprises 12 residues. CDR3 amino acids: CASFTNTGELFF. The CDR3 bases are TGTGCCAGCTTCACGAACACCGGGGAGCTGTTTTTT.

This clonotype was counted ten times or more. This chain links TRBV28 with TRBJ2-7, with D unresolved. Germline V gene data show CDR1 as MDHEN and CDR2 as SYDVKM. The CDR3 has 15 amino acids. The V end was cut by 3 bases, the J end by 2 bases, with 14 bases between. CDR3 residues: CASSFSANSAYEQYF. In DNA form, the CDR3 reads TGTGCCAGCAGTTTCTCCGCCAATTCGGCCTACGAGCAGTACTTC.

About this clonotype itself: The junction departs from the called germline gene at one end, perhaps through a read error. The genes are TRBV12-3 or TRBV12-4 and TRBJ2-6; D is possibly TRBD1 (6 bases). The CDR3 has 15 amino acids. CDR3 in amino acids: CASSFRGNGANVPTF. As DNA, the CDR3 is TGTGCCAGCAGTTTCAGGGGAAACGGGGCCAACGTCCCGACTTTC.

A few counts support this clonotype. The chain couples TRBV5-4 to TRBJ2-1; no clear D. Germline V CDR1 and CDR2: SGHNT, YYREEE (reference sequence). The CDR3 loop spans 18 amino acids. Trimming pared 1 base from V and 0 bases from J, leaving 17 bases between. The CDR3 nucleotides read TGTGCCAGCAGCTTGAGGCCGTATCCCTCTAGCTCCTACAATGAGCAGTTCTTC. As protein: CASSLRPYPSSSYNEQFF.

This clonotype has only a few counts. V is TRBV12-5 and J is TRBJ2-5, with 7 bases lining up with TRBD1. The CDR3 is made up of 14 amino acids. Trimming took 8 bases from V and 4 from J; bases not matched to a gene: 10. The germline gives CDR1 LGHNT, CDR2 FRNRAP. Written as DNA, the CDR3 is TGTGCTAGTAGGGACGACAGGGCGGGAGAGACCCAGTACTTC. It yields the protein CASRDDRAGETQYF.

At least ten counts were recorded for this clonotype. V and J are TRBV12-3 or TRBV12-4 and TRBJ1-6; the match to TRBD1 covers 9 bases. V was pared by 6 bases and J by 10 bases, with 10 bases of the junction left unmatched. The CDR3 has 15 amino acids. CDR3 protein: CASSTTGTGTSPLHF. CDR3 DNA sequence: TGTGCCAGCAGCACTACCGGGACAGGGACCTCACCCCTCCACTTT.

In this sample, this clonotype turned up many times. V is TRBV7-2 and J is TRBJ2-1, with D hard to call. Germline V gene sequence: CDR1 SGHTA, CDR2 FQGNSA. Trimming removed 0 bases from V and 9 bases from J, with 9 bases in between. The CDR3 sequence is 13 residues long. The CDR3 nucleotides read TGTGCCAGCAGCTTAGCCTTTGGTGGTGAGCAGTTCTTC. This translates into CASSLAFGGEQFF.

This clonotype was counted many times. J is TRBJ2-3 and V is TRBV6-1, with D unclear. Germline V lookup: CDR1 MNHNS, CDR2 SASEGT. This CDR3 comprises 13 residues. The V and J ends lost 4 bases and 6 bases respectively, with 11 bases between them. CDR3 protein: CASSASRSDTQYF. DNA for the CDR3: TGTGCCAGCAGTGCCTCCCGGTCGGATACGCAGTATTTT.

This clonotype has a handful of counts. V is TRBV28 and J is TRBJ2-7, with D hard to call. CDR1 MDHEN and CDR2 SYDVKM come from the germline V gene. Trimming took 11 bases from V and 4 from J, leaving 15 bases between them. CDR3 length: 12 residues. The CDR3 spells CAAQAPGYEQYF. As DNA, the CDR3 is TGTGCCGCCCAGGCCCCTGGGTACGAGCAGTACTTC.